The subject of this entry is one TCR beta chain. There are 14 residues in the CDR3. V lost 4 bases and J 6 bases, leaving 14 bases between the germline ends. The record originates from a study of control samples from healthy donors and cancer patients. The assay was immunoSEQ multiplex PCR, and TCRdb's table has in-frame clones only and misses some. Of around 100,000 clones in the sample, about 91% are singletons; the top ten hold less than 15%. This receptor was taken from a young man in good health. The chain employs TRBV5-3 and TRBJ2-1, with D perhaps matching TRBD2 (5 bases). TRBV5-3 carries the ORF label, with uncertain function. Sequences were obtained from blood. The CDR3 region has the DNA TGTGCCAGAAGCCGAGTCGGGAAAGGCAATGAGCAGTTCTTC. The encoded protein is CARSRVGKGNEQFF.